The 28 T cell receptor beta chains below were found in one sample sequenced in a study of T cell responses to AZD1222 COVID-19 vaccine. The method was immunoSEQ multiplex PCR; TCRdb's version includes in-frame clones alone and lacks a portion of them. Among under 170,000 clones listed, 90% were seen once. Source: peripheral blood, taken 28 days after the second AZD1222 dose. These receptors originate from an adult who received the AZD1222 COVID-19 vaccine.

This rearrangement joins TRBV4-1 to TRBJ2-1, with 7 positions matching TRBD2. This CDR3 has 18 residues. Per germline, CDR1 MGHRA and CDR2 YSYEKL. The V and J ends lost 0 bases and 0 bases, in that order; junction bases with no gene match: 8. The CDR3 DNA is TGCGCCAGCAGCCAAGATGGACTAGGCTGGGGCTCCTACAATGAGCAGTTCTTC. It codes for CASSQDGLGWGSYNEQFF.

The V call is TRBV6-5, the J call TRBJ1-2; 9 bases line up with TRBD1. The CDR3 is 14 residues long. With 7 bases clipped from V and 3 bases from J, the junction kept 6 bases outside the gene matches. Germline V lookup: CDR1 MNHEY, CDR2 SVGAGI. This CDR3 reads CASINRGLDYGYTF. Here the CDR3 DNA reads TGTGCCAGCATTAACAGGGGGCTGGACTATGGCTACACCTTC.

The V gene is TRBV19, the J gene TRBJ1-1; D gene unclear. Trimming took 7 bases from V and 1 from J, leaving 7 bases between them. Germline V lookup: CDR1 LNHDA, CDR2 SQIVND (reference sequence). The CDR3 covers 12 residues. CDR3 protein: CASTRGNTEAFF. The DNA of the CDR3 is TGTGCCAGTACTCGAGGGAACACTGAAGCTTTCTTT.

The V gene is TRBV9, the J gene TRBJ2-7; D ambiguous. V lost 3 bases to trimming and J lost 0 bases, with 10 bases between them. The CDR3 totals 14 residues. Per germline, CDR1 SGDLS and CDR2 YYNGEE. CDR3 nucleotide sequence: TGTGCCAGCAGCGCCCAGCAGAGCTCCTACGAGCAGTACTTC. Amino acids: CASSAQQSSYEQYF.

A remark on this clone: In the same sample, other DNA sequences code for this CDR3. This chain joins TRBV18 and TRBJ1-2, with 10 positions matching TRBD1. The CDR3 runs 14 residues. The V gene's germline CDR1 is KGHSH and CDR2 LQKENI. With V trimmed by 3 bases and J by 4 bases, 2 bases remained unmatched. DNA of the CDR3: TGTGCCAGCTCACCCGACAGGGGGCCCTATGGCTACACCTTC. Residues: CASSPDRGPYGYTF.

This sequence joins TRBV15 and TRBJ2-7; 9 nucleotides line up with TRBD1. There are 15 residues in the CDR3. CDR1 LNHNV and CDR2 YYDKDF come from the germline V gene (reference sequence). The V gene end was trimmed by 1 base and the J gene end by 4 bases; junction bases not matched to a gene: 5. CDR3 coding DNA: TGTGCCACCAGCAGAGGGGGGGGGACAGGGTACGAGCAGTACTTC. Translated, it gives CATSRGGGTGYEQYF.

The rearrangement links TRBV5-4 to TRBJ2-3; 10 nucleotides match TRBD2. This CDR3 has 17 amino acids. Germline V gene sequence: CDR1 SGHNT, CDR2 YYREEE (reference sequence). V was pared by 1 base and J by 5 bases, with 10 bases of the junction left unmatched. The CDR3 reads CASSLLGAGGPGDTQYF. CDR3 in DNA: TGTGCCAGCAGCTTGCTGGGAGCGGGAGGGCCGGGAGATACGCAGTATTTT.

V and J are TRBV27 and TRBJ1-5, with D perhaps matching TRBD1 (5 bases). The CDR3 has 13 residues. CDR1 is MNHEY and CDR2 is SMNVEV in the germline V gene (reference sequence). V was pared by 3 bases and J by 4 bases, with 7 bases between. The CDR3, as DNA: TGTGCCAGCAGTTTTGGGGCAAATCAGCCCCAGCATTTT. It specifies CASSFGANQPQHF.

This clone was counted once. This chain joins TRBV6-5 and TRBJ2-5; maybe TRBD2 (6 bases). Germline values: CDR1 MNHEY, CDR2 SVGAGI. V gave up 0 bases and J gave up 2 bases, with 7 bases separating them. This CDR3 contains 14 residues. CDR3 sequence: CASSYSLAQETQYF. The CDR3, as DNA: TGTGCCAGCAGTTACTCTCTAGCGCAAGAGACCCAGTACTTC.

V usage is TRBV11-2 and J usage is TRBJ1-5; no clear D. V lost 1 base, J lost 4 bases, and 11 bases lay in between. Germline V CDR1 and CDR2: SGHAT, FQNNGV. The CDR3 consists of 15 residues. CDR3 region: CASSLVPGQNQPQHF. CDR3 coding DNA: TGTGCCAGCAGCTTAGTCCCCGGGCAGAATCAGCCCCAGCATTTT.

V is TRBV29-1 and J is TRBJ2-1, with 7 nucleotides matching TRBD2. The V segment lost 0 bases and the J segment 0 bases; nucleotides outside the gene matches: 2. Germline lookup yields CDR1 SQVTM and CDR2 ANQGSEA. The CDR3 covers 15 residues. The CDR3 loop reads CSVEEGGSSYNEQFF. In DNA, the CDR3 is TGCAGCGTTGAAGAGGGCGGGAGCTCCTACAATGAGCAGTTCTTC.

This chain joins TRBV6-1 and TRBJ1-2; D ambiguous. The germline CDR1 and CDR2 sequences are MNHNS and SASEGT. The CDR3 covers 16 residues. V shed 1 base and J shed 4 bases, with 16 bases lying between them. Written as DNA, the CDR3 is TGTGCCAGCAGTGAAGTTGAACCCCATCCTCCCTATGGCTACACCTTC. Protein: CASSEVEPHPPYGYTF.

The CDR3 spells CASSVTPLADLNTGELFF. CDR3 DNA: TGTGCCAGCAGCGTTACACCTTTAGCGGACCTTAACACCGGGGAGCTGTTTTTT. This sequence joins TRBV9 and TRBJ2-2, with D perhaps matching TRBD2 (6 bases). Germline V gene data show CDR1 as SGDLS and CDR2 as YYNGEE. V shed 2 bases and J shed 2 bases, with 19 bases lying between them. This CDR3 has 18 amino acids.

The chain's CDR3 is CASSPRTGNEQYF. As DNA, the CDR3 is TGTGCCAGCAGCCCAAGAACAGGGAACGAGCAGTACTTC. The chain links TRBV5-6 to TRBJ2-7; weak D call: TRBD1 (6 bases). Germline V gene sequence: CDR1 SGHDT, CDR2 YYEEEE. This CDR3 is 13 amino acids long. Trimming took off 4 bases at V and 5 bases at J, with 13 bases between the two ends.

CDR3 in amino acids: CARYPPGKPYNEQFF. The CDR3 bases are TGTGCCAGGTACCCCCCAGGGAAACCATACAATGAGCAGTTCTTC. The V and J genes are TRBV19 and TRBJ2-1; D may be TRBD1 (5 bases). Trimming removed 9 bases from V and 4 bases from J, with 19 bases in between. CDR1 is LNHDA, CDR2 SQIVND, per germline (reference sequence). The CDR3 runs 15 residues. The full variable domain, its missing parts supplied by reference TRBV19 and TRBJ2-1, is DGGITQSPKYLFRKEGQNVTLSCEQNLNHDAMYWYRQDPGQGLRLIYYSQIVNDFQKGDIAEGYSVSREKKESFPLTVTSAQKNPTAFYLCARYPPGKPYNEQFFGPGTRLTVL.

The chain links TRBV2 to TRBJ2-7, with TRBD2 identical over 9 bases. V was clipped by 3 bases and J by 4 bases; unmatched bases: 13. CDR1 is SNHLY, CDR2 FYNNEI, per germline. CDR3 size: 17 residues. This chain's CDR3 is CASSEVFAGGPGYEQYF. Written as DNA, the CDR3 is TGTGCCAGCAGTGAGGTATTCGCGGGAGGGCCGGGGTACGAGCAGTACTTC.

The chain uses TRBV29-1 and TRBJ1-1, with 7 positions matching TRBD1. This CDR3 comprises 13 residues. Trimming removed 3 bases from V and 6 bases from J; junction bases left unmatched: 7. Germline loops: CDR1 SQVTM, CDR2 ANQGSEA. The CDR3 DNA sequence: TGCAGCGTTGAGGAGGGGGCGCGCCCTGAAGCTTTCTTT. Encoded protein: CSVEEGARPEAFF.

The V call is TRBV12-5, the J call TRBJ2-7; 9 positions match TRBD1. In germline, CDR1 is LGHNT, CDR2 FRNRAP. The CDR3 totals 13 residues. The trim removed 6 bases at V and 3 bases at J, leaving 3 bases unmatched. The CDR3 DNA reads as TGTGCTAGTGGACCGGGACAGGGCTACGAGCAGTACTTC. This translates into CASGPGQGYEQYF.

This chain uses TRBV5-1 with TRBJ1-2; possibly TRBD1 for D (6 bases). CDR3 length: 14 amino acids. Germline CDR1 reads SGHRS; CDR2 reads YFSETQ. Trimming shortened V by 2 bases and J by 4 bases, and 12 bases separated the two germline ends. As DNA, the CDR3 is TGCGCCAGCAGCTTAGGGGGGGCCGGCTATGGCTACACCTTC. It specifies CASSLGGAGYGYTF.

The V call is TRBV27, the J call TRBJ2-3, with 7 bases that match TRBD1. CDR3 length equals 18 residues. Germline CDR1 and CDR2: MNHEY and SMNVEV (reference sequence). V shed 5 bases and J 0 bases; nucleotides not matched to a gene: 14. The CDR3 DNA is TGTGCCAGCAGTCTACTACTTACAGGGGTGGGCAGCACAGATACGCAGTATTTT. Encoded protein: CASSLLLTGVGSTDTQYF.

This clone was detected only once. V and J are TRBV4-1 and TRBJ1-6; D ambiguous. Looked up from germline, CDR1 is MGHRA and CDR2 is YSYEKL. V gave up 2 bases and J gave up 6 bases, with 11 bases separating them. The CDR3 is 15 residues long. The CDR3 DNA is TGCGCCAGCAGCCAAAGGTCTGTCGGTAATTCACCCCTCCACTTT. Translated: CASSQRSVGNSPLHF.

The chain is built from TRBV25-1 and TRBJ2-7; 12 nucleotides line up with TRBD2. The CDR3 spans 16 residues. In germline, CDR1 is MGHDK, CDR2 SYGVNS. After removal of 3 bases from V and 3 bases from J, the junction contained 6 bases not matched to a gene. CDR3 region: CASSDSSGRGLYEQYF. The CDR3 DNA follows: TGTGCCAGCAGTGATTCTAGCGGGAGGGGGCTCTACGAGCAGTACTTC.

This clone was observed a few times. V usage is TRBV19 and J usage is TRBJ1-2, with TRBD1 matching over 9 bases. The CDR3 has 13 residues. V lost 8 bases, J lost 3 bases, and 4 bases stayed unmatched. Germline CDR1 reads LNHDA; CDR2 reads SQIVND (reference sequence). The CDR3 loop reads CASFTGGDYGYTF. The CDR3 DNA follows: TGTGCCAGTTTTACAGGGGGCGACTATGGCTACACCTTC.

The chain joins TRBV24-1 to TRBJ2-1; 9 bases are a match to TRBD1. The germline CDR1 and CDR2 sequences are KGHDR and SFDVKD. This CDR3 is 12 amino acids long. With V trimmed by 7 bases and J by 10 bases, 4 bases remained unmatched. The CDR3 is CATSVDRGEQFF. The DNA of the CDR3 is TGTGCCACCAGCGTGGACAGGGGCGAGCAGTTCTTC.

V and J are TRBV7-9 and TRBJ2-1, with D unresolved. Per germline, CDR1 SEHNR and CDR2 FQNEAQ (reference sequence). CDR3 length equals 15 residues. Trimming shortened V by 5 bases and J by 0 bases, and 11 bases separated the two germline ends. In nucleotides, the CDR3 is TGTGCCAGCAGCCTTGACCCGAGCTCCTACAATGAGCAGTTCTTC. The encoded protein is CASSLDPSSYNEQFF.

This clone was recorded a few times. The chain carries TRBV11-2 and TRBJ1-4; possibly TRBD1 for D (5 bases). V lost 3 bases and J 8 bases, leaving 10 bases between the germline ends. The germline CDR1 and CDR2 sequences are SGHAT and FQNNGV. This CDR3 has 13 residues. CDR3: CASSFGAGEKLFF. The CDR3 bases are TGTGCCAGCAGCTTTGGGGCCGGAGAAAAACTGTTTTTT.

The J gene is TRBJ1-1, the V gene TRBV5-1; TRBD1 matches 7 bases. CDR3 length: 16 residues. Germline-derived CDR1 and CDR2 are SGHRS and YFSETQ. V was pared by 1 base and J by 2 bases, with 8 bases of the junction left unmatched. The CDR3 reads CASSLKPGTANTEAFF. As DNA, the CDR3 is TGCGCCAGCAGCTTGAAGCCGGGGACAGCTAACACTGAAGCTTTCTTT.

This clone was picked up one time. The chain uses TRBV3-1 (or the pseudogene TRBV3-2) and TRBJ1-1; D unresolved. CDR1 is LGHDT and CDR2 is YNNKEL in the germline V gene (reference sequence). This CDR3 region has 14 residues. V shed 4 bases and J shed 1 base, with 10 bases lying between them. The CDR3 nucleotides read TGTGCCAGCAGCCGCAATACAGAGAACACTGAAGCTTTCTTT. As protein: CASSRNTENTEAFF.